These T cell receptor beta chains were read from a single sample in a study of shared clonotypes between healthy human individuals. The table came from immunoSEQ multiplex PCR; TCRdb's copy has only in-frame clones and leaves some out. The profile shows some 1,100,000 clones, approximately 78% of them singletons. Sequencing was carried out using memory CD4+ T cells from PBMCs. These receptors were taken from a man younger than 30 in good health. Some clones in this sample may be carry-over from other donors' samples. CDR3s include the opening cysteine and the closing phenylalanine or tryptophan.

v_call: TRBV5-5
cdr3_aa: CASSLYGTTEAFF

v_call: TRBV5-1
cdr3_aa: CASSPGQGKGNTEAFF

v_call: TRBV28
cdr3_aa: CASSLLKSTEAFF

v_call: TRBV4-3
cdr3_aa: CASSYGQLSGNTIYF

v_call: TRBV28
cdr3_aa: CASSQRLAEQETQYF

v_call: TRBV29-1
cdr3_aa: CSLWTSGRGSDTQYF

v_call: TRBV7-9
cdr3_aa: CASSLVEQLGYTF

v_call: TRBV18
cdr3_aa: CASSRNRDSYTEAFF

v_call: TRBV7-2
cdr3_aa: CASSPNPGTTEAFF

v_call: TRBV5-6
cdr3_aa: CASSYRPGGDYGYTF

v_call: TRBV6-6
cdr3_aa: CASSYVRNTEQYF

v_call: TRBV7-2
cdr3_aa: CASSLEGASYNEQFF

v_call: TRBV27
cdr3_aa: CASSLLGQPQHF

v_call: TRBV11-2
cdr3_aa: CASSLGGGYQETQYF

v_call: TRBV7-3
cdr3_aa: CASSLGPGDYGYTF

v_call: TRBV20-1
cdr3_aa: CSASGQTGYTF

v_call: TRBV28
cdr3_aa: CASSLSGTANTGELFF

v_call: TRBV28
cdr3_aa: CASSEGAWDRGKVAFF

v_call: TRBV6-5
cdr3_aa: CASSLWGGQQPQHF

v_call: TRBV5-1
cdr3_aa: CASSFYRGVKFF

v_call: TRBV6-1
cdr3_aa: CASSARTGNQPQHF

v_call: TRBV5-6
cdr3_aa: CASSSTIYEQYF

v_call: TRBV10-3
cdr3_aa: CAISEGLKYGYTF

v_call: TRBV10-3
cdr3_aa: CAISRNLNTEAFF

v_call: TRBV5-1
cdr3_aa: CASSLVANTEAFF